This paragraph covers one T cell receptor beta chain sequence. Its antigen remains unidentified. TCRdb passed the 5' RACE reads through MiXCR, listing each CDR3 protein once. The sample lists about 57,000 distinct CDR3 sequences; roughly 28% were seen once. The germline gives CDR1 LNHNV, CDR2 YYDKDF (reference sequence). The CDR3 is made up of 12 amino acids. V was pared by 4 bases and J by 3 bases, with 6 bases between. Study-wide results and caveats: Tumor memory CD4+ T cell TCR gene usage clustered with blood and lymph node memory CD4+ cells and lymph node naive CD4+ cells. The larger-cohort validation was restricted to a single TCR beta V-J rearrangement rather than whole repertoires. Tumor-infiltrating Treg TCR alpha and beta sequences overlapped most with tumor naive CD4+ T cells, then blood naive.

The sequence was collected from a female donor with breast cancer. The sequenced sample consisted of tumor-infiltrating memory CD4+ T cells sorted from the breast tumor. Subset given: memory CD4+ T cells, CD4+CD45RO+CD25-. The chain has TRBV15 and TRBJ2-5; D ambiguous. The CDR3: CATSIGEETQYF. DNA for the CDR3: TGTGCCACCAGCATCGGAGAAGAGACCCAGTACTTC.